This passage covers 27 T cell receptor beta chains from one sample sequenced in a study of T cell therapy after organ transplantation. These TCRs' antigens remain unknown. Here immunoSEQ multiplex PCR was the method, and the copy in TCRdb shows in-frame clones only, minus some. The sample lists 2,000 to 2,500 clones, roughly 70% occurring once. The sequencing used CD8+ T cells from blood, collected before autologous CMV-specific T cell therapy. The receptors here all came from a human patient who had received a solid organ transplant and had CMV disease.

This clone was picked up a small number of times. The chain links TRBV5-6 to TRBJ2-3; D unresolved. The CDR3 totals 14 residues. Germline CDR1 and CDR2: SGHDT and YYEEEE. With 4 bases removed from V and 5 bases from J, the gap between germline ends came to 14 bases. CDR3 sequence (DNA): TGTGCCAGCAGCCAAAAGGTGGCGCGAGATACGCAGTATTTT. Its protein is CASSQKVARDTQYF. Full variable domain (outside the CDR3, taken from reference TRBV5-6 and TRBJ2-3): DAGVTQSPTHLIKTRGQQVTLRCSPKSGHDTVSWYQQALGQGPQFIFQYYEEEERQRGNFPDRFSGHQFPNYSSELNVNALLLGDSALYLCASSQKVARDTQYFGPGTRLTVL.

The CDR3 bases are TGTGCCAGCAGTCCCCGTGTAGGGAGGGGAGAGACCCAGTACTTC. Its protein product is CASSPRVGRGETQYF. This chain links TRBV27 with TRBJ2-5; the match to TRBD2 covers 7 bases. The CDR3 is 15 amino acids. The germline gives CDR1 MNHEY, CDR2 SMNVEV (reference sequence). Germline trimming cut 5 bases from V and 4 bases from J; bases unmatched to any gene: 10.

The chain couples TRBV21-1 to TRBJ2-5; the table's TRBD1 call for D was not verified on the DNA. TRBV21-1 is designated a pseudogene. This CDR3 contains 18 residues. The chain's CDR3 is CASSKGDRVSVPRETQYF. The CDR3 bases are TGTGCCAGCAGCAAAGGGGACAGAGTTTCTGTCCCAAGAGAGACCCAGTACTTC.

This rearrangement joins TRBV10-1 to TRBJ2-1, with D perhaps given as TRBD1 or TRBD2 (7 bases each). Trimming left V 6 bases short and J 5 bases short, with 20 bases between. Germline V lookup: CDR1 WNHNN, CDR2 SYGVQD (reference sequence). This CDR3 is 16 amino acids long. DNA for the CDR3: TGCGCCAGCAGCCCACTGGTGGCAGGGGGGGACAATGAGCAGTTCTTC. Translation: CASSPLVAGGDNEQFF.

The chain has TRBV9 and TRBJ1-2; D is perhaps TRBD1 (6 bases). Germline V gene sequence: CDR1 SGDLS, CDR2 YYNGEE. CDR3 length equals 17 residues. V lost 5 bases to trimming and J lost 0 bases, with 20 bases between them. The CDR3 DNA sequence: TGTGCCAGCAGTGCCGACAGGCCATCTCTAGCTAACTATGGCTACACCTTC. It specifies CASSADRPSLANYGYTF.

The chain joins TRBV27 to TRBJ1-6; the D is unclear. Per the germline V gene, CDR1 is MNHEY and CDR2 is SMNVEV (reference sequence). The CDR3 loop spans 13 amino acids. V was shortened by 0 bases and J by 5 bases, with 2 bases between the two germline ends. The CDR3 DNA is TGTGCCAGCAGTTTATCTAATAATTCACCCCTCCACTTT. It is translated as CASSLSNNSPLHF.

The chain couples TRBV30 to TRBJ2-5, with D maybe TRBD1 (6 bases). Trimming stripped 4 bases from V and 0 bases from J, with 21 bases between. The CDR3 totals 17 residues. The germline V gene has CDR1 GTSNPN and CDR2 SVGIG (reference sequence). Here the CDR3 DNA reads TGTGCCTGGAACTCCTGGACAGATACGTGGTACCAAGAGACCCAGTACTTC. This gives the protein CAWNSWTDTWYQETQYF. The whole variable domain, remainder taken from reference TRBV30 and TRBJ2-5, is SQTIHQWPATLVQPVGSPLSLECTVEGTSNPNLYWYRQAAGRGLQLLFYSVGIGQISSEVPQNLSASRPQDRQFILSSKKLLLSDSGFYLCAWNSWTDTWYQETQYFGPGTRLLVL.

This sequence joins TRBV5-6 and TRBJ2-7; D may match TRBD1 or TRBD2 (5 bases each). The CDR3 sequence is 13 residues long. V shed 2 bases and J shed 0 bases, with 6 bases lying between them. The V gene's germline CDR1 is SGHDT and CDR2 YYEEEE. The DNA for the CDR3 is TGTGCCAGCAGCTTTGGGACCTCCTACGAGCAGTACTTC. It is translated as CASSFGTSYEQYF.

The CDR3 here is CASSLTGGTGIQETQYF. CDR3 in DNA: TGTGCCAGCAGCTTAACGGGGGGGACAGGGATACAAGAGACCCAGTACTTC. This rearrangement joins TRBV7-3 to TRBJ2-5; 9 nucleotides match TRBD1. Trimming removed 0 bases from V and 2 bases from J; junction bases left unmatched: 7. Germline CDR1 and CDR2: SGHTA and FQGTGA. The CDR3 covers 17 residues.

The CDR3 reads CASNTGQGVGYEQYF. CDR3 nucleotides: TGTGCCAGCAATACGGGACAGGGGGTAGGGTACGAGCAGTACTTC. The chain recombines TRBV6-1 with TRBJ2-7, with 11 nucleotides matching TRBD1. Trimming took 7 bases from V and 4 from J; bases not matched to a gene: 9. The CDR3 covers 15 residues. Germline lookup yields CDR1 MNHNS and CDR2 SASEGT.

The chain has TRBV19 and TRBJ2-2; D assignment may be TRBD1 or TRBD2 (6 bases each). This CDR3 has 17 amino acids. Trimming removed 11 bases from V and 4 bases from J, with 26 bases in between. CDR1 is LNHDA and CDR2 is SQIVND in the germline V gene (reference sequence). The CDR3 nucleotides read TGTGCCGGGGGGACACCAGACCCCCTCTTGGGCACCGGGGAGCTGTTTTTT. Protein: CAGGTPDPLLGTGELFF.

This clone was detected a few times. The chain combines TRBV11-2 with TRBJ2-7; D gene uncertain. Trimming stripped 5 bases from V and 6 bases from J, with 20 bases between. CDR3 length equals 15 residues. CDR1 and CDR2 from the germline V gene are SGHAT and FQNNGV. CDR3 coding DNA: TGTGCCAGCAGCCAGGATCAGACCTCTTGGGGCGAGCAGTACTTC. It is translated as CASSQDQTSWGEQYF.

In DNA form, the CDR3 reads TGTGCCAGCAGCTTAGCGAGTCAGGGGAACACTGAAGCTTTCTTT. This sequence encodes CASSLASQGNTEAFF. This chain joins TRBV7-9 and TRBJ1-1, with D possibly TRBD1 on 5 matching bases. V lost 0 bases and J lost 1, with 9 bases in between. The CDR3 runs to 15 residues. Germline loops: CDR1 SEHNR, CDR2 FQNEAQ (reference sequence).

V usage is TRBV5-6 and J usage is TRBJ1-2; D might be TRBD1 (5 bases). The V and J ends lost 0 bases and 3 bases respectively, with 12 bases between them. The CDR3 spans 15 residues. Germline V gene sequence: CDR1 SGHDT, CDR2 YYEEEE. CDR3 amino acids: CASSLAEEGDYGYTF. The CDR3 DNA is TGTGCCAGCAGCTTGGCCGAGGAAGGGGACTATGGCTACACCTTC.

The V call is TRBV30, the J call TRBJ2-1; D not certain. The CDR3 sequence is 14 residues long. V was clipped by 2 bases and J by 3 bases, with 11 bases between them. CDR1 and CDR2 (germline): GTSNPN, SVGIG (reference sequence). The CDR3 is CAWSSDRNYNEQFF. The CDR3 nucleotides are TGTGCCTGGAGTTCTGATCGAAACTACAATGAGCAGTTCTTC.

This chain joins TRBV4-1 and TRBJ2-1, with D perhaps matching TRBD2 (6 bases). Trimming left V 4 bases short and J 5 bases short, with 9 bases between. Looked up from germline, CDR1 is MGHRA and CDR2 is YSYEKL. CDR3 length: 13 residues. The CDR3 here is CASSRPGDNEQFF. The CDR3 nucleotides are TGCGCCAGCAGCCGCCCGGGAGACAATGAGCAGTTCTTC.

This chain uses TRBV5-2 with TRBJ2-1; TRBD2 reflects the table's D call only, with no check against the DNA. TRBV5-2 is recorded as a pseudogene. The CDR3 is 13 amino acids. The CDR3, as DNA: TGTGCCAGCAGCCTCGACTACAACAATGAGCAGTTCTTC. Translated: CASSLDYNNEQFF.

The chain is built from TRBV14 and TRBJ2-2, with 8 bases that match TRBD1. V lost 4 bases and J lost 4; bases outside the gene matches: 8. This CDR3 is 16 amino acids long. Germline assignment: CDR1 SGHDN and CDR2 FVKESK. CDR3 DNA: TGTGCCAGCAGCCCCGGACAGGGAGGAATCACCGGGGAGCTGTTTTTT. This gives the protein CASSPGQGGITGELFF. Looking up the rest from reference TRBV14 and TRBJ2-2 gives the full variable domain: EAGVTQFPSHSVIEKGQTVTLRCDPISGHDNLYWYRRVMGKEIKFLLHFVKESKQDESGMPNNRFLAERTGGTYSTLKVQPAELEDSGVYFCASSPGQGGITGELFFGEGSRLTVL.

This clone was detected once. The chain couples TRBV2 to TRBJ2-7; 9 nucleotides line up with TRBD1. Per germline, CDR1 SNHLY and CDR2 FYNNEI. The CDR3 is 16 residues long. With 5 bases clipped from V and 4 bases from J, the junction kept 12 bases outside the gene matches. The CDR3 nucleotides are TGTGCCAGCAGTAACGGCTCCGGGACAGGGTCATACGAGCAGTACGTC. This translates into CASSNGSGTGSYEQYV.

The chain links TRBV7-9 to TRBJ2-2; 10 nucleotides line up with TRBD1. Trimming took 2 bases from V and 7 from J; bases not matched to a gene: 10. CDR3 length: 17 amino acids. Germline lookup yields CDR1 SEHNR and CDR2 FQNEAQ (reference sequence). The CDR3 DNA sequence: TGTGCCAGCAGCTTACCTATTCCGGGACAGGGGATCGGGGAGCTGTTTTTT. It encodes CASSLPIPGQGIGELFF.

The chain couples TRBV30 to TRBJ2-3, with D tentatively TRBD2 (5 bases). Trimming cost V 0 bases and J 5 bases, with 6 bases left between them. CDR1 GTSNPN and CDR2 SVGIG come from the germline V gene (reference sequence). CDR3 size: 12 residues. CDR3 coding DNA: TGTGCCTGGAGTGTAGAGGGAGATACGCAGTATTTT. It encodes CAWSVEGDTQYF.

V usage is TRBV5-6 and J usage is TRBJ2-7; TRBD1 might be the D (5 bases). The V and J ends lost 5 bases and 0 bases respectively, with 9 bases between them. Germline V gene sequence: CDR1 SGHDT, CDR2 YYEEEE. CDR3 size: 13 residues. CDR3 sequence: CASSWTSSYEQYF. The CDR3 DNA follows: TGTGCCAGCAGTTGGACATCCTCCTACGAGCAGTACTTC. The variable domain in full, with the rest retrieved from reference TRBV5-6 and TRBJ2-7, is DAGVTQSPTHLIKTRGQQVTLRCSPKSGHDTVSWYQQALGQGPQFIFQYYEEEERQRGNFPDRFSGHQFPNYSSELNVNALLLGDSALYLCASSWTSSYEQYFGPGTRLTVT.

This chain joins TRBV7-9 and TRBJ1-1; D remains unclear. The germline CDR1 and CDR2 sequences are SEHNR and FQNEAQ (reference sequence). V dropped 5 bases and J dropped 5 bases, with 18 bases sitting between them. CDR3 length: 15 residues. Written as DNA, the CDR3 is TGTGCCAGCAGCGGAACCGGTGAGCTCGGAACTGAAGCTTTCTTT. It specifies CASSGTGELGTEAFF.

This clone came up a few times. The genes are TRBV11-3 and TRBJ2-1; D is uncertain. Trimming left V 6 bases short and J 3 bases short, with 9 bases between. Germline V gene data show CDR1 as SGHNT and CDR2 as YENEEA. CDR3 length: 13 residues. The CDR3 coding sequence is TGTGCCAGCAGTGACGGGTACTACAATGAGCAGTTCTTC. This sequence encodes CASSDGYYNEQFF.

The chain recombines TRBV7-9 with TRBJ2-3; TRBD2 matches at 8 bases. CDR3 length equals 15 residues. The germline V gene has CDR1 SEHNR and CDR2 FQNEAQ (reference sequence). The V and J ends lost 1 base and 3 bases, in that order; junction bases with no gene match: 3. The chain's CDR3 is CASSLGASGTDTQYF. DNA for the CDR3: TGTGCCAGCAGCTTAGGGGCTAGCGGGACAGATACGCAGTATTTT.

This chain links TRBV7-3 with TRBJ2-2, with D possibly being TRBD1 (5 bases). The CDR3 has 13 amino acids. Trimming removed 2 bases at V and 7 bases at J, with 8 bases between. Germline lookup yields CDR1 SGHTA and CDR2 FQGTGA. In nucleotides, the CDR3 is TGTGCCAGCAGCTTAGTGACAGTCGGGGAGCTGTTTTTT. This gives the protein CASSLVTVGELFF. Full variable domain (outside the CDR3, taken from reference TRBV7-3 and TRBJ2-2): GAGVSQTPSNKVTEKGKYVELRCDPISGHTALYWYRQSLGQGPEFLIYFQGTGAADDSGLPNDRFFAVRPEGSVSTLKIQRTERGDSAVYLCASSLVTVGELFFGEGSRLTVL.

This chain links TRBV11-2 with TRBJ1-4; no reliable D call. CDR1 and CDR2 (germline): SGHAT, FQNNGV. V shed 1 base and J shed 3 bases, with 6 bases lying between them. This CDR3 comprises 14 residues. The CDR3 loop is CASSLGMANEKLFF. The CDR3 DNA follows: TGTGCCAGCAGCTTAGGGATGGCTAATGAAAAACTGTTTTTT.